The following is a T cell receptor beta chain sequence with its context. Profiling relied on immunoSEQ multiplex PCR, and the TCRdb table lists in-frame clones only, not all of them. The data show about 93,000 clones, with over 80% seen just once and approximately 2.2% held by the top ten. These data come from a study of T cell changes during pregnancy in multiple sclerosis. CDR3 size: 14 residues. Deletions cut 4 bases from V and 4 bases from J, with 11 bases between. Germline CDR1 SNHLY, CDR2 FYNNEI. This specimen consisted of peripheral blood, obtained after pregnancy. The sequence derives from a female donor with multiple sclerosis, enrolled in a pregnancy study. The chain carries TRBV2 and TRBJ1-3; no clear D. CDR3 nucleotides: TGTGCCAGCAGTGGTGCCGAGACAGGAAACACCATATATTTT. This sequence encodes CASSGAETGNTIYF. The complete variable domain, with remaining parts taken from reference TRBV2 and TRBJ1-3, reads EPEVTQTPSHQVTQMGQEVILRCVPISNHLYFYWYRQILGQKVEFLVSFYNNEISEKSEIFDDQFSVERPDGSNFTLKIRSTKLEDSAMYFCASSGAETGNTIYFGEGSWLTVV.